This TCR beta chain was observed in a study of blood T cells in healthy people across ages. Study conclusions and caveats: A roughly linear fall in TCR beta diversity per million T cells was seen with increasing age.

Each sample gave at least 6 million isolated PBMCs. It was with a sample-barcoded 5' primer and a J-beta primer mix that a second PCR of about 6 to 12 cycles was run. TCRdb re-analysed the 5' RACE reads in MiXCR, keeping a single row per CDR3 protein. The sample contains around 870,000 distinct CDR3 sequences, around 28% of which appear only once. Worth noting for this clonotype: What it binds is not known.

The TCR was taken from a woman older than 75 in good health. Material: blood.

This CDR3 reads CASSPGQTTDTQYF. CDR3 coding DNA: TGCGCCAGCAGCCCGGGACAAACAACAGATACGCAGTATTTT. The V call is TRBV5-1, the J call TRBJ2-3, with a tentative D call TRBD1 (6 bases). CDR1 is SGHRS, CDR2 YFSETQ, per germline. The CDR3 loop spans 14 amino acids. The ends were cut back, 4 bases at V and 3 bases at J, with 12 bases in the middle.